The 25 T cell receptor beta chains presented below share a single source sample, sequenced in a study of a mutant IDH1 vaccine in newly diagnosed glioma. These receptors' targets are unknown. As to time point: week 47, end of study. The vaccine gave 300 ug of a 20-mer mutant IDH1 peptide subcutaneously per dose. The protocol was immunoSEQ multiplex PCR, while the TCRdb copy is restricted to in-frame clones and leaves out a portion. The table lists about 56,000 clones, over 70% of them singletons. Sequenced here: PBMCs, sampled from a glioma patient whose treatment included an IDH1 peptide vaccine. The receptors shown here come from a man aged 50 to 60 with glioma.

This clone came up once. The chain is built from TRBV29-1 and TRBJ1-1; possible D gene TRBD1, 5 bases. The CDR3 spans 13 residues. Germline CDR1 is SQVTM and CDR2 is ANQGSEA. V lost 3 bases and J lost 0, with 8 bases in between. This CDR3 is CSVETAMNTEAFF. The CDR3 DNA sequence: TGCAGCGTTGAGACAGCTATGAACACTGAAGCTTTCTTT. The whole variable domain, remainder taken from reference TRBV29-1 and TRBJ1-1, is SAVISQKPSRDICQRGTSLTIQCQVDSQVTMMFWYRQQPGQSLTLIATANQGSEATYESGFVIDKFPISRPNLTFSTLTVSNMSPEDSSIYLCSVETAMNTEAFFGQGTRLTVV.

CDR3 residues: CASSIQGGSETQYF. In DNA, the CDR3 is TGTGCCAGTAGTATTCAGGGCGGGTCGGAGACCCAGTACTTC. The gene calls are TRBV19 and TRBJ2-5; D may match TRBD1 or TRBD2 (5 bases each). The germline V gene has CDR1 LNHDA and CDR2 SQIVND (reference sequence). The CDR3 consists of 14 residues. Deletions cut 3 bases from V and 5 bases from J, with 13 bases between.

This chain joins TRBV5-1 and TRBJ2-6, with 8 bases matching TRBD2. This CDR3 is 16 amino acids long. In germline, CDR1 is SGHRS, CDR2 YFSETQ. V was clipped by 5 bases and J by 0 bases; unmatched bases: 4. CDR3 amino acids: CASSSGGLSGANVLTF. The CDR3 region has the DNA TGCGCCAGCAGTTCGGGGGGGCTCTCTGGGGCCAACGTCCTGACTTTC.

The chain employs TRBV4-2 and TRBJ1-1; tentatively, D is TRBD1 (5 bases). The CDR3 is 17 residues long. Germline CDR1 is LGHNA and CDR2 is YNFKEQ. Trimming took 0 bases from V and 2 from J, leaving 16 bases between them. The CDR3 here is CASSQDGARKINTEAFF. The CDR3 DNA sequence: TGTGCCAGCAGCCAAGATGGGGCTCGGAAGATAAACACTGAAGCTTTCTTT.

The chain employs TRBV14 and TRBJ1-4; unclear D gene. Between the trimmed V and J ends, which lost 0 bases and 11 bases, there was a span of 10 bases. Germline V gives CDR1 SGHDN, CDR2 FVKESK. This CDR3 contains 13 residues. CDR3 nucleotide sequence: TGTGCCAGCAGCCAAGATTTAACGGGGAAACTGTTTTTT. This translates into CASSQDLTGKLFF.

The chain recombines TRBV2 with TRBJ1-1; D not certain. Germline V gene lookup returns CDR1 SNHLY and CDR2 FYNNEI. This CDR3 region has 12 residues. Between the trimmed V and J ends, which lost 6 bases and 0 bases, there was a span of 5 bases. The CDR3 DNA reads TGTGCCAGCAGAGGAATGAACACTGAAGCTTTCTTT. This codes for CASRGMNTEAFF.

V usage is TRBV9 and J usage is TRBJ2-3; D is ambiguous. Germline loops: CDR1 SGDLS, CDR2 YYNGEE. With 2 bases removed from V and 2 bases from J, the gap between germline ends came to 12 bases. The CDR3 runs 15 residues. The CDR3 nucleotides read TGTGCCAGCAGCGTTGAAGGCTACCTCACAGATACGCAGTATTTT. It yields the protein CASSVEGYLTDTQYF.

This clone has just one count. This chain uses TRBV2 with TRBJ1-5, with D unresolved. V gave up 6 bases and J gave up 1 base, with 16 bases separating them. The CDR3 extends over 16 amino acids. Per the germline V gene, CDR1 is SNHLY and CDR2 is FYNNEI. CDR3 bases: TGTGCCAGCAGGGGAATTTTTCAGAGAAGCAATCAGCCCCAGCATTTT. Residues: CASRGIFQRSNQPQHF.

The gene calls are TRBV5-4 and TRBJ1-2, with D possibly matching TRBD1 (5 bases). The CDR3 extends over 14 amino acids. The V gene's germline CDR1 is SGHNT and CDR2 YYREEE (reference sequence). V lost 4 bases and J lost 5, with 15 bases in between. DNA of the CDR3: TGTGCCAGCAGCCCGAGGGCAGGGAGTTATGGCTACACCTTC. Protein product: CASSPRAGSYGYTF.

J is TRBJ2-2 and V is TRBV10-1; 9 bases map to TRBD2. With 7 bases clipped from V and 2 bases from J, the junction kept 2 bases outside the gene matches. The CDR3 runs to 14 residues. From germline, CDR1 is WNHNN and CDR2 SYGVQD (reference sequence). The CDR3 bases are TGCGCCAGCATTAGCGGGGGAAACACCGGGGAGCTGTTTTTT. It translates to CASISGGNTGELFF.

The rearrangement links TRBV18 to TRBJ1-1; no clear D. Germline CDR1 KGHSH, CDR2 LQKENI. V was cut by 2 bases and J by 11 bases, with 18 bases left in between. This CDR3 is 14 amino acids long. For the CDR3, the DNA is TGTGCCAGCTCACCAAGAGCGGCGCAGAAGACGGCTTTCTTT. Amino acid sequence: CASSPRAAQKTAFF.

J is TRBJ1-2 and V is TRBV4-3; D may be TRBD1 (5 bases). The V end was cut by 4 bases, the J end by 6 bases, with 12 bases between. The CDR3 is 13 residues long. The germline V gene encodes CDR1 LGHNA and CDR2 YSLEER. This CDR3 reads CASSPGLSDGYTF. CDR3 in DNA: TGCGCCAGCAGCCCGGGACTAAGCGATGGCTACACCTTC.

This clone appeared a few times. V usage is TRBV9 and J usage is TRBJ1-4, with a possible D match to TRBD1 (6 bases). Trimming removed 0 bases at V and 7 bases at J, with 13 bases between. Germline V CDR1 and CDR2: SGDLS, YYNGEE. This CDR3 is 15 amino acids long. CDR3 bases: TGTGCCAGCAGCGTAGCTTTTGGGGGCTCTGAAAAACTGTTTTTT. Encoded protein: CASSVAFGGSEKLFF. Supplemented by reference TRBV9 and TRBJ1-4, the full variable domain reads DSGVTQTPKHLITATGQRVTLRCSPRSGDLSVYWYQQSLDQGLQFLIQYYNGEERAKGNILERFSAQQFPDLHSELNLSSLELGDSALYFCASSVAFGGSEKLFFGSGTQLSVL.

The rearrangement joins TRBV6-6 to TRBJ1-4; TRBD1 aligns across 8 bases. Germline V CDR1 and CDR2: MNHNY, SVGAGI (reference sequence). The CDR3 covers 14 residues. Trimming took 7 bases from V and 8 from J; bases not matched to a gene: 9. CDR3 DNA sequence: TGTGCCAGCATTCGAGACAGGGGTGGCGAAAAACTGTTTTTT. Residues: CASIRDRGGEKLFF.

This clone has only a few counts. This chain links TRBV18 with TRBJ1-1; the D is unclear. CDR1 and CDR2 (germline): KGHSH, LQKENI. Between the trimmed V and J ends, which lost 3 bases and 4 bases, there was a span of 3 bases. The CDR3 runs 11 residues. CDR3 sequence: CASSPSTEAFF. In DNA form, the CDR3 reads TGTGCCAGCTCACCCTCCACTGAAGCTTTCTTT.

The chain uses TRBV28 and TRBJ2-1; 9 bases are shared with TRBD1. V lost 5 bases to trimming and J lost 9 bases; unmatched junction nucleotides: 5. The CDR3 runs 13 residues. Germline V CDR1 and CDR2: MDHEN, SYDVKM. The CDR3 DNA sequence: TGTGCCAGCAGTCGGGGACAGGGCGTTGAGCAGTTCTTC. Its protein is CASSRGQGVEQFF.

The chain combines TRBV7-9 with TRBJ1-1, with TRBD1 as a possible D gene (5 bases). Trimming took off 8 bases at V and 5 bases at J, with 18 bases between the two ends. Germline assignment: CDR1 SEHNR and CDR2 FQNEAQ (reference sequence). The length of the CDR3 is 14 residues. Here the CDR3 reads CASVRQQGGTEAFF. The CDR3 region has the DNA TGTGCCAGCGTAAGGCAGCAGGGAGGGACTGAAGCTTTCTTT.

The DNA for the CDR3 is TGCAGTGCTAGAGACAACTATGGCTACACCTTC. It codes for CSARDNYGYTF. The V call is TRBV20-1, the J call TRBJ1-2; D gene ambiguous. CDR3 size: 11 residues. Trimming cost V 0 bases and J 2 bases, with 1 base left between them. Germline CDR1 and CDR2: DFQATT and SNEGSKA (reference sequence).

The genes are TRBV4-1 and TRBJ2-5; maybe TRBD2 (5 bases). The CDR3 runs 13 residues. Per germline, CDR1 MGHRA and CDR2 YSYEKL. The ends were cut back, 4 bases at V and 5 bases at J, with 11 bases in the middle. The CDR3 DNA reads TGCGCCAGCAGCCGCGGGCCCAAGGAGACCCAGTACTTC. It specifies CASSRGPKETQYF.

J is TRBJ1-4 and V is TRBV25-1, with TRBD1 matching 9 bases. Germline trimming cut 6 bases from V and 5 bases from J; bases unmatched to any gene: 4. This CDR3 contains 14 residues. The germline V gene encodes CDR1 MGHDK and CDR2 SYGVNS. The CDR3 here is CASRSDRGNEKLFF. CDR3 DNA: TGTGCCAGCAGATCGGACAGGGGCAATGAAAAACTGTTTTTT.

The chain uses TRBV9 and TRBJ1-3; D is unresolved. The CDR3 has 14 amino acids. The V end lost 3 bases, the J end lost 8 bases, and 15 bases lay between the germline ends. Germline V gene lookup returns CDR1 SGDLS and CDR2 YYNGEE. The CDR3: CASSADWRPDTIYF. The DNA of the CDR3 is TGTGCCAGCAGCGCCGACTGGAGACCGGACACCATATATTTT.

This chain connects TRBV6-1 to TRBJ2-2; tentative D call: TRBD1 (5 bases). The CDR3 extends over 14 amino acids. The V and J ends lost 6 bases and 0 bases respectively, with 8 bases between them. Germline CDR1 MNHNS, CDR2 SASEGT. CDR3 loop: CASRQVPNTGELFF. The CDR3 region has the DNA TGTGCCAGCAGACAGGTTCCGAACACCGGGGAGCTGTTTTTT.

V gene TRBV6-5 combines with J gene TRBJ2-5; maybe TRBD1 (6 bases). Germline values: CDR1 MNHEY, CDR2 SVGAGI. The CDR3 is 14 amino acids. Trimming took off 4 bases at V and 3 bases at J, with 12 bases between the two ends. The CDR3 reads CASSSGRGKETQYF. CDR3 sequence (DNA): TGTGCCAGCAGTTCGGGCAGGGGAAAAGAGACCCAGTACTTC.

V usage is TRBV9 and J usage is TRBJ1-3, with TRBD1 as a possible D gene (6 bases). Germline assignment: CDR1 SGDLS and CDR2 YYNGEE. This CDR3 spans 15 amino acids. V was trimmed by 7 bases and J by 4 bases, leaving 18 bases between them. In nucleotides, the CDR3 is TGTGCCAGCGCTAGGGGGAACCTAGACGGAAACACCATATATTTT. This encodes CASARGNLDGNTIYF.

This chain links TRBV4-1 with TRBJ2-7; D gene uncertain. The V end was cut by 0 bases, the J end by 3 bases, with 12 bases between. The CDR3 consists of 15 residues. CDR1 and CDR2 from the germline V gene are MGHRA and YSYEKL. The CDR3 sequence is CASSQDPQVGYEQYF. The CDR3 DNA sequence: TGCGCCAGCAGCCAAGATCCGCAGGTGGGCTACGAGCAGTACTTC.